The clone carrying this TCR beta chain was seen many times. Its antigen is undetermined. The library targeted TCRbeta and was prepared with unique molecular identifiers. TCRdb recomputed calls from the PCR reads with MiXCR, one row per CDR3 protein. The sample yields approximately 240,000 distinct CDR3 sequences, roughly a tenth seen once. The germline V gene encodes CDR1 MNHEY and CDR2 SVGAGI. CDR3 length: 16 amino acids. V lost 0 bases and J lost 0, with 9 bases in between. The data are from a study of T-cell reconstitution after alpha-beta-depleted transplantation in children. General study findings and limits: At the one-year point after transplant, T-cell counts and TCRbeta diversity were found to come mostly from T cells that had been newly produced. Elevated TCRbeta diversity at day 60 was traced, in some patients, to surviving recipient T cells and thymic progenitors. Expanded graft clones numbering several hundred reportedly gave rise to alpha-beta T cells about two months after transplant.

The rearrangement links TRBV6-5 to TRBJ2-1; D gene ambiguous. The origin of this receptor is a child younger than two with acute myeloid leukemia, due to receive a stem cell transplant. This specimen consisted of PBMCs, obtained before TCRalphabeta/CD19-depleted stem cell transplant. The CDR3 DNA reads TGTGCCAGCAGTTACTCTGGACGAAGCTCCTACAATGAGCAGTTCTTC. Residues: CASSYSGRSSYNEQFF.